Given below is one TCR beta chain in context. The entry originates in a study of blood T cell repertoires in COVID-19. Study as a whole: Sources were T cells, B-cell-depleted T cells, or PBMCs; the material itself was cDNA or gDNA.

Method: immunoSEQ multiplex PCR; TCRdb's copy keeps in-frame clones and lacks some. Here the sample spans 50,000 to 65,000 clones, approximately 90% being singletons. V lost 0 bases, J lost 4 bases, and 11 bases lay in between. Per the germline V gene, CDR1 is SEHNR and CDR2 is FQNEAQ (reference sequence). The CDR3 has 15 residues. This TCR was recovered from a human donor in a cohort sampled during active COVID-19. The sample taken for sequencing was peripheral blood. The rearrangement joins TRBV7-9 to TRBJ2-3, with D maybe TRBD2 (5 bases). The CDR3 DNA is TGTGCCAGCAGCTTAGCGGGAGCCTTGCCAGATACGCAGTATTTT. The encoded protein is CASSLAGALPDTQYF.